The rows below give T cell receptor beta chains drawn from one sample of a study of immune evolution from preneoplasia to lung adenocarcinoma. Clones were read by immunoSEQ multiplex PCR, and TCRdb kept only the in-frame ones, dropping some. The sample includes 5,100 or so clones, about 80% seen only once; the top ten take approximately 14%. Sequenced sample: FFPE normal lung tissue adjacent to the tumor. These receptors all come from a person aged 50-75 years with lung adenocarcinoma. The CDR3 runs from the conserved cysteine through the conserved F or W. The D gene is left open where the match is weak. Part of the rows lack a size; the others show once, few, many or a class for expanded clones.

abundance	v_gene	j_gene	d_gene	CDR3aa	CDR3nt
-	TRBV29-1	TRBJ2-1	-	CSVEADDKLSPSWEQFF	TGCAGCGTTGAAGCCGACGATAAATTGAGTCCCAGTTGGGAGCAGTTCTTC
-	TRBV6-1	TRBJ2-7	-	CASSEGEYYEQYF	TGTGCCAGCAGTGAAGGTGAATACTACGAGCAGTACTTC
few	TRBV5-5	TRBJ1-5	-	CASSLGLSNQPQHF	TGTGCCAGCAGCCTGGGGCTGAGCAATCAGCCCCAGCATTTT
-	TRBV7-2	TRBJ2-5	TRBD2	CASSRLAGQETQYF	TGTGCCAGCAGCCGACTAGCGGGACAAGAGACCCAGTACTTC
-	TRBV7-9	TRBJ2-5	-	CASSLEAEHRGETQYF	TGTGCCAGCAGCTTAGAGGCGGAGCATCGAGGGGAGACCCAGTACTTC
-	TRBV29-1	TRBJ2-3	TRBD2	CSVGAGGGFTDTQYF	TGCAGCGTAGGAGCGGGAGGGGGCTTCACAGATACGCAGTATTTT
once	TRBV6-5	TRBJ2-5	-	CASSYSETPETQYF	TGTGCCAGCAGTTACTCGGAGACTCCGGAGACCCAGTACTTC
-	TRBV14	TRBJ2-7	-	CASSHGIGFGYEQYF	TGTGCCAGCAGCCACGGTATTGGTTTTGGCTACGAGCAGTACTTC
-	TRBV7-8	TRBJ1-4	-	CASSLDGWEKLFF	TGTGCCAGCAGCTTGGATGGTTGGGAAAAACTGTTTTTT
-	TRBV9	TRBJ2-1	-	CASSANIYNEQFF	TGTGCCAGCAGCGCGAATATCTACAATGAGCAGTTCTTC
few	TRBV5-4	TRBJ2-3	-	CASSLLGGISDTQYF	TGTGCCAGCAGCTTGCTAGGCGGGATCTCGGATACGCAGTATTTT
-	TRBV5-8	TRBJ2-7	-	CASSLGQGWEQYF	TGTGCCAGCAGCTTGGGTCAGGGCTGGGAGCAGTACTTC
-	TRBV11-2	TRBJ1-5	TRBD1	CASSSGQYQPQHF	TGTGCCAGCAGCTCGGGACAGTATCAGCCCCAGCATTTT
-	TRBV6-6	TRBJ2-7	TRBD1	CASNGQGDGYEQYF	TGTGCCAGCAACGGACAGGGAGATGGGTACGAGCAGTACTTC
-	TRBV28	TRBJ1-2	-	CASSLVGRASYTF	TGTGCCAGCAGTTTAGTGGGGAGGGCCAGCTACACCTTC
-	TRBV29-1	TRBJ2-1	-	CSVEGYTGTATYNEQFF	TGCAGCGTTGAAGGCTATACCGGGACTGCGACCTACAATGAGCAGTTCTTC
-	TRBV6-5	TRBJ1-2	-	CASSYSTRDYGYTF	TGTGCCAGCAGTTACTCGACAAGGGACTATGGCTACACCTTC
few	TRBV14	TRBJ2-1	-	CASSQESTVRGEQFF	TGTGCCAGCAGCCAAGAATCAACCGTAAGGGGCGAGCAGTTCTTC
-	TRBV28	TRBJ2-5	-	CAITADGLQETQYF	TGTGCCATCACCGCGGACGGCCTCCAAGAGACCCAGTACTTC
-	TRBV5-3	TRBJ2-7	TRBD2	CARSSVGLAAYEQYF	TGTGCCAGAAGCTCGGTGGGACTAGCGGCCTACGAGCAGTACTTC
-	TRBV5-8	TRBJ2-2	TRBD1	CATDRGPGELFF	TGTGCCACGGACAGGGGGCCCGGGGAGCTGTTTTTT
-	TRBV6-1	TRBJ1-5	TRBD1	CASTGSTGGNQPQHF	TGTGCCAGCACTGGTTCGACAGGGGGGAATCAGCCCCAGCATTTT
few	TRBV28	TRBJ2-7	-	CATQGQISYEQYF	TGTGCCACCCAGGGGCAGATTAGCTACGAGCAGTACTTC
-	TRBV28	TRBJ1-2	-	CASSVGYGYTF	TGTGCCAGCAGTGTAGGCTATGGCTACACCTTC
once	TRBV29-1	TRBJ2-7	TRBD2	CSVGLAGIEQYF	TGCAGCGTTGGCCTAGCGGGTATCGAGCAGTACTTC
-	TRBV4-2	TRBJ2-7	-	CASSQSLEQYF	TGTGCCAGCAGCCAGTCACTCGAGCAGTACTTC
once	TRBV7-9	TRBJ2-2	-	CASSLGSRELFF	TGTGCCAGCAGCTTAGGGAGCAGGGAGCTGTTTTTT
-	TRBV7-2	TRBJ1-5	-	CASSLEGSLNQPQHF	TGTGCCAGCAGCTTAGAAGGGAGTTTGAATCAGCCCCAGCATTTT
-	TRBV18	TRBJ2-7	TRBD1	CASSRDSPYEQYF	TGTGCCAGCTCACGGGACAGTCCCTACGAGCAGTACTTC
-	TRBV5-6	TRBJ1-1	-	CASSLYSTEAFF	TGTGCCAGCAGCTTGTACAGCACTGAAGCTTTCTTT
-	TRBV2	TRBJ2-7	-	CASSGGHNEQYF	TGTGCCAGCAGTGGGGGACATAACGAGCAGTACTTC
-	TRBV9	TRBJ2-7	TRBD1	CASGSGTGGPLYEQYF	TGTGCCAGCGGCTCTGGGACAGGGGGCCCTCTCTACGAGCAGTACTTC
-	TRBV7-9	TRBJ1-1	-	CASSQDRSAEAFF	TGTGCCAGCAGTCAAGACAGGTCAGCTGAAGCTTTCTTT
few	TRBV30	TRBJ1-2	TRBD1	CAWSVPPPTGYGYTF	TGTGCCTGGAGTGTACCCCCTCCGACAGGGTATGGCTACACCTTC
-	TRBV7-6	TRBJ2-7	TRBD2	CASSAGTSGYEQYF	TGTGCCAGCAGCGCCGGGACTAGCGGCTACGAGCAGTACTTC